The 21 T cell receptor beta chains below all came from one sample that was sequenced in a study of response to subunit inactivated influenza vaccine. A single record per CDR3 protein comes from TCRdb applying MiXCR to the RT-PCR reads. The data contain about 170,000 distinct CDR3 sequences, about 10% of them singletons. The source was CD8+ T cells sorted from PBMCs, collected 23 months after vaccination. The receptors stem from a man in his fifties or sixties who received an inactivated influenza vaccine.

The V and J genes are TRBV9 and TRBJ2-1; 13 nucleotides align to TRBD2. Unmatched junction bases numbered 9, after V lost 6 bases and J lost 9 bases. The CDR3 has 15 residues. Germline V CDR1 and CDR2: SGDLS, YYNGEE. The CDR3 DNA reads TGTGCCAGCACGGATACTAGCGGGGGGGCCGGTGAGCAGTTCTTC. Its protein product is CASTDTSGGAGEQFF.

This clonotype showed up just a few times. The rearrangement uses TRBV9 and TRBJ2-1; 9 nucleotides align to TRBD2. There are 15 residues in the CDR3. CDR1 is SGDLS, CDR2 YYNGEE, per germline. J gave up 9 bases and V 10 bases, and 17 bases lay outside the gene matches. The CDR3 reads CASKGAGGPNAEQFF. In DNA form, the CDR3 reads TGTGCCTCAAAGGGGGCGGGAGGGCCTAATGCTGAGCAGTTCTTC.

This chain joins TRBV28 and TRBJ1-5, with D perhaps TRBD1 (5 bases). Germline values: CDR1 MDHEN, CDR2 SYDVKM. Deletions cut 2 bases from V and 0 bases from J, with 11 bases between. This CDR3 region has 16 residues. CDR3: CASSLGHRYSNQPQHF. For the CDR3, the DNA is TGTGCCAGCAGTTTAGGACACAGATATAGCAATCAGCCCCAGCATTTT. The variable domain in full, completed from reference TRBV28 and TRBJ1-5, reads DVKVTQSSRYLVKRTGEKVFLECVQDMDHENMFWYRQDPGLGLRLIYFSYDVKMKEKGDIPEGYSVSREKKERFSLILESASTNQTSMYLCASSLGHRYSNQPQHFGDGTRLSIL.

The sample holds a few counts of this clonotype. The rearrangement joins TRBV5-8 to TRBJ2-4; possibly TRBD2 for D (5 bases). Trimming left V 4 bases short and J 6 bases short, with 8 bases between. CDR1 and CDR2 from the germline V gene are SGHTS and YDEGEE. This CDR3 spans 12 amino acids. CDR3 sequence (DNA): TGTGCCAGCAGCCCGGCGGGAAACATTCAGTACTTC. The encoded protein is CASSPAGNIQYF.

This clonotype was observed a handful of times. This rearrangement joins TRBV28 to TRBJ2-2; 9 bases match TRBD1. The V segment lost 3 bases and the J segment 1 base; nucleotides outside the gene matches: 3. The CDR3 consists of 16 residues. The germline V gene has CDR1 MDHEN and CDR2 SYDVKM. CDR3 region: CASSFGTGKNTGELFF. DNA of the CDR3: TGTGCCAGCAGTTTTGGGACAGGGAAGAACACCGGGGAGCTGTTTTTT.

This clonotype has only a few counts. The CDR3 sequence is CASVHVGGLNTGELFF. CDR3 in DNA: TGTGCCAGCGTTCATGTCGGGGGTCTTAACACCGGGGAGCTGTTTTTT. The rearrangement links TRBV27 to TRBJ2-2; maybe TRBD2 (6 bases). V was trimmed by 8 bases and J by 2 bases, leaving 18 bases between them. The CDR3 runs to 16 residues. CDR1 and CDR2 (germline): MNHEY, SMNVEV (reference sequence).

CDR3 in amino acids: CSPRTGDSYEQYF. The CDR3 bases are TGCAGTCCACGGACAGGGGATTCCTACGAGCAGTACTTC. The chain combines TRBV20-1 with TRBJ2-7; TRBD1 matches 9 bases. The CDR3 loop spans 13 amino acids. V shed 8 bases, J shed 1 base, and the junction held 6 bases outside the gene matches. Germline V CDR1 and CDR2: DFQATT, SNEGSKA (reference sequence).

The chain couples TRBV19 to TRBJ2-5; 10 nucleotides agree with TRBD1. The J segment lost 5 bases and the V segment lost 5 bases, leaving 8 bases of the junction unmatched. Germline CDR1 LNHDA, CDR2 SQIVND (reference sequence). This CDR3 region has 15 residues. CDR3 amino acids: CASSLRTGGGETQYF. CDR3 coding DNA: TGTGCCAGTAGTTTAAGGACAGGGGGAGGGGAGACCCAGTACTTC.

Here the CDR3 reads CASSWDLNNEQFF. As DNA, the CDR3 is TGTGCCAGCAGCTGGGACCTGAACAATGAGCAGTTCTTC. This chain joins TRBV5-8 and TRBJ2-1, with D perhaps TRBD1 or TRBD2 (5 bases each). Germline V lookup: CDR1 SGHTS, CDR2 YDEGEE. V shed 3 bases and J shed 5 bases, with 9 bases lying between them. This CDR3 is 13 amino acids long.

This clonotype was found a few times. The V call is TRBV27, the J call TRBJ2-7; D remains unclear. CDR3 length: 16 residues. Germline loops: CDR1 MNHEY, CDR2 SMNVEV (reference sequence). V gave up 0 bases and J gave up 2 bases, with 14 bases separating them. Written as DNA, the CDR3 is TGTGCCAGCAGTTTATCGCGTGGGCTGATAGCCTACGAGCAGTACTTC. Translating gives CASSLSRGLIAYEQYF.

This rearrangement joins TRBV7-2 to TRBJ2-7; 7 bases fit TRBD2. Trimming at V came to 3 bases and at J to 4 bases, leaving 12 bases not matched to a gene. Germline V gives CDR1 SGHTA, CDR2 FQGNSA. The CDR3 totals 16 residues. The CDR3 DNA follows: TGTGCCAGCAGCTTCCCTCGGGGGGAGAAGGATTACGAGCAGTACTTC. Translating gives CASSFPRGEKDYEQYF. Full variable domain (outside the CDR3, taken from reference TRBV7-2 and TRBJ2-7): GAGVSQSPSNKVTEKGKDVELRCDPISGHTALYWYRQSLGQGLEFLIYFQGNSAPDKSGLPSDRFSAERTGGSVSTLTIQRTQQEDSAVYLCASSFPRGEKDYEQYFGPGTRLTVT.

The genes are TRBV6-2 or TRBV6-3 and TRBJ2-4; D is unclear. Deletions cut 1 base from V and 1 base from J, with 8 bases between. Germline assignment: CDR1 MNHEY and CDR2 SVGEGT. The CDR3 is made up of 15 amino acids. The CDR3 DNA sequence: TGTGCCAGCAGTTACTATGAGGAGGCCAAAAACATTCAGTACTTC. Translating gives CASSYYEEAKNIQYF.

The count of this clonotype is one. Written as DNA, the CDR3 is TGTGCCAGCAGCCCAGGCGGGGGGCCTCAAGAGACCCAGTACTTC. It encodes CASSPGGGPQETQYF. The chain has TRBV3-1 and TRBJ2-5; 8 bases are a match to TRBD2. The germline V gene encodes CDR1 LGHDT and CDR2 YNNKEL (reference sequence). The CDR3 is 15 amino acids. The J segment lost 2 bases and the V segment lost 4 bases, leaving 6 bases of the junction unmatched.

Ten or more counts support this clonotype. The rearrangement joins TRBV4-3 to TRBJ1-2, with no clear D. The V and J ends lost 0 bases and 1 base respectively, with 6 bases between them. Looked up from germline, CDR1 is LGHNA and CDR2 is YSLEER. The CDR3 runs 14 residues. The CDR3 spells CASSQDGLNYGYTF. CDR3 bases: TGCGCCAGCAGCCAAGACGGACTTAACTATGGCTACACCTTC.

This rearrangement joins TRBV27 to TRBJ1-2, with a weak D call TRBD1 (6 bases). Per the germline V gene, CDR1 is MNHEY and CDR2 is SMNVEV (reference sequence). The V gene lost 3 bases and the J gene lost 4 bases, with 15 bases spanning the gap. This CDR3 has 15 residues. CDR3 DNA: TGTGCCAGCAGTTTTGGGGGCGGAGGAGTCTATGGCTACACCTTC. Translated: CASSFGGGGVYGYTF.

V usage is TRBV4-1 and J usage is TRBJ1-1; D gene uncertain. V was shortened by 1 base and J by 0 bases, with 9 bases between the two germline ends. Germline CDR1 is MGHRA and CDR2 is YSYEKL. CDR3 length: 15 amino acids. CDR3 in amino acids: CASSQGRDMNTEAFF. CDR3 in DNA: TGCGCCAGCAGCCAAGGCAGAGACATGAACACTGAAGCTTTCTTT.

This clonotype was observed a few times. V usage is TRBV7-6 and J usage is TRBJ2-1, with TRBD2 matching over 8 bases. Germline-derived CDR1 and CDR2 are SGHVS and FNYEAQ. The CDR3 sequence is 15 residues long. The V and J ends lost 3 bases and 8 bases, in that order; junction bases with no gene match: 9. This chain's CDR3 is CASSFSGGVGDEQFF. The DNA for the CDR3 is TGTGCCAGCAGCTTTTCCGGGGGGGTGGGGGATGAGCAGTTCTTC.

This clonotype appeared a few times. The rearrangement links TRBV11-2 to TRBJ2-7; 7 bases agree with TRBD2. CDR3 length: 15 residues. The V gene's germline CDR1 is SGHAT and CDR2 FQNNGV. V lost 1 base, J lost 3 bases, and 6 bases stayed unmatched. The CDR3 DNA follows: TGTGCCAGCAGCTTAGTGGGGGGGGAGCACTACGAGCAGTACTTC. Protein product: CASSLVGGEHYEQYF.

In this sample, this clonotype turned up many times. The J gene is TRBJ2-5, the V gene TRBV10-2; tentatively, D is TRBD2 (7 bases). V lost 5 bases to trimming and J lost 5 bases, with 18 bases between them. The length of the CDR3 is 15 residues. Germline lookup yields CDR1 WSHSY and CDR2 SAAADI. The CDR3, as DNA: TGCGCCAGCAGTCCTGGGCGGGGGCCCCCGGAGACCCAGTACTTC. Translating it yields CASSPGRGPPETQYF.

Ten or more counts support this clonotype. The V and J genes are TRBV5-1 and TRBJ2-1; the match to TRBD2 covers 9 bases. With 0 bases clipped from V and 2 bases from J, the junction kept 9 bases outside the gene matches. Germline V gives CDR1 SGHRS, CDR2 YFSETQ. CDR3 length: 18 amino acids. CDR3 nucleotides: TGCGCCAGCAGCTTGGACCCCTTGGCGGGGGGGACCTACAATGAGCAGTTCTTC. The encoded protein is CASSLDPLAGGTYNEQFF.

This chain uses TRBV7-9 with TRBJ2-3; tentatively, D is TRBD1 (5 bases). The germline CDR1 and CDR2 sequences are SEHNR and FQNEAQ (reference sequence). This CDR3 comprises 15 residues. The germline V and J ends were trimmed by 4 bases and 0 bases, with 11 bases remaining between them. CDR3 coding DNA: TGTGCCAGCAGCTCCCCTAGGGGAAGCACAGATACGCAGTATTTT. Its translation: CASSSPRGSTDTQYF.